The rows below give T cell receptor beta chains drawn from one sample of a study of T cell responses to AZD1222 COVID-19 vaccine. TCRdb keeps only in-frame clones here, not all; method: immunoSEQ multiplex PCR. Of about 85,000 clones listed, under 95% are singletons. The material was peripheral blood, obtained on day 0 of AZD1222 vaccination. These receptors were obtained from an adult in good health. Both conserved end residues are part of each CDR3. D genes are given only for firm matches. Part of the rows lack a size; the others show once, few, many or a class for expanded clones.

V: TRBV11-2; J: TRBJ2-1; D: .; size: .; CDR3: CASSLSHGTGVGSENEQFF; DNA: TGTGCCAGCAGCTTGTCCCACGGGACGGGGGTCGGGAGTGAAAATGAGCAGTTCTTC
V: TRBV5-4; J: TRBJ1-2; D: .; size: .; CDR3: CASSLVGSRSGYTF; DNA: TGTGCCAGCAGCTTGGTAGGGTCCCGGAGTGGCTACACCTTC
V: TRBV5-4; J: TRBJ1-2; D: .; size: .; CDR3: CASSLAGGSPYGYTF; DNA: TGTGCCAGCAGCTTGGCGGGCGGATCCCCCTATGGCTACACCTTC
V: TRBV28; J: TRBJ2-3; D: .; size: .; CDR3: CASPPFFGAQITDTQYF; DNA: TGTGCCAGCCCACCTTTTTTTGGGGCGCAAATCACAGATACGCAGTATTTT
V: TRBV5-4; J: TRBJ1-5; D: TRBD1; size: .; CDR3: CASSYGTGVLSNQPQHF; DNA: TGTGCCAGCAGCTATGGGACAGGGGTCCTTAGCAATCAGCCCCAGCATTTT
V: TRBV30; J: TRBJ2-7; D: TRBD1; size: once; CDR3: CAWSPPPTGHYEQYF; DNA: TGTGCCTGGAGCCCTCCTCCGACAGGGCATTACGAGCAGTACTTC
V: TRBV19; J: TRBJ1-5; D: TRBD1; size: .; CDR3: CASSGTGAINQPQHF; DNA: TGTGCCAGTAGTGGGACAGGGGCGATAAATCAGCCCCAGCATTTT
V: TRBV14; J: TRBJ2-2; D: .; size: few; CDR3: CASSRGTTGELFF; DNA: TGTGCCAGCAGCCGTGGGACAACCGGGGAGCTGTTTTTT
V: TRBV2; J: TRBJ2-5; D: .; size: .; CDR3: CASSPGGIETQYF; DNA: TGTGCCAGCAGCCCAGGAGGGATAGAGACCCAGTACTTC
V: TRBV5-1; J: TRBJ2-7; D: TRBD2; size: .; CDR3: CASSLGLAGVYEQYF; DNA: TGCGCCAGCAGCTTGGGACTAGCGGGAGTTTACGAGCAGTACTTC
V: TRBV7-6; J: TRBJ2-1; D: .; size: .; CDR3: CASSSTGIYNEQFF; DNA: TGTGCCAGCAGCTCTACGGGGATCTACAATGAGCAGTTCTTC
V: TRBV5-1; J: TRBJ2-2; D: .; size: .; CDR3: CASSLPGANTGELFF; DNA: TGCGCCAGCAGCCTCCCGGGTGCGAACACCGGGGAGCTGTTTTTT
V: TRBV7-9; J: TRBJ1-6; D: .; size: .; CDR3: CATMPGQGRSYNSPLHF; DNA: TGTGCCACCATGCCAGGGCAGGGAAGGTCCTATAATTCACCCCTCCACTTT
V: TRBV3-1/TRBV3-2; J: TRBJ2-3; D: .; size: .; CDR3: CASSEGGADTQYF; DNA: TGTGCCAGCAGCGAAGGGGGAGCAGATACGCAGTATTTT
V: TRBV19; J: TRBJ2-1; D: .; size: .; CDR3: CASSIRSFPSYNEQFF; DNA: TGTGCCAGTAGTATTCGGAGTTTCCCCTCCTACAATGAGCAGTTCTTC
V: TRBV28; J: TRBJ2-7; D: TRBD1; size: few; CDR3: CASSSVGQGSYEQYF; DNA: TGTGCCAGCAGCTCGGTTGGACAGGGCTCCTACGAGCAGTACTTC
V: TRBV28; J: TRBJ2-1; D: .; size: .; CDR3: CASSQGASGINEQFF; DNA: TGTGCCAGCAGCCAGGGGGCTAGCGGGATCAATGAGCAGTTCTTC
V: TRBV27; J: TRBJ2-1; D: TRBD2; size: .; CDR3: CASYRIGLAGANEQFF; DNA: TGTGCCAGCTACCGAATAGGACTAGCGGGAGCGAATGAGCAGTTCTTC
V: TRBV11-2; J: TRBJ1-1; D: .; size: once; CDR3: CASSFYVNTEAFF; DNA: TGTGCCAGCAGCTTTTATGTGAACACTGAAGCTTTCTTT
V: TRBV5-6; J: TRBJ2-7; D: TRBD1; size: .; CDR3: CASSLATGYLYEQYF; DNA: TGTGCCAGCAGCTTGGCGACAGGGTATCTCTACGAGCAGTACTTC
V: TRBV4-1; J: TRBJ2-1; D: .; size: .; CDR3: CASSQEPSGQFF; DNA: TGCGCCAGCAGCCAAGAGCCCTCCGGGCAGTTCTTC
V: TRBV2; J: TRBJ1-2; D: TRBD1; size: .; CDR3: CASSEGGTGYGYTF; DNA: TGTGCCAGCAGTGAAGGGGGGACAGGTTATGGCTACACCTTC
V: TRBV18; J: TRBJ1-3; D: .; size: .; CDR3: CASSPNGSGNTIYF; DNA: TGTGCCAGCTCACCGAATGGCTCTGGAAACACCATATATTTT
V: TRBV18; J: TRBJ1-1; D: .; size: .; CDR3: CASSPRMNTEAFF; DNA: TGTGCCAGCTCACCGAGAATGAACACTGAAGCTTTCTTT
V: TRBV4-1; J: TRBJ1-5; D: .; size: .; CDR3: CASSQGSFNQPQHF; DNA: TGCGCCAGCAGCCAAGGCTCGTTCAATCAGCCCCAGCATTTT
V: TRBV3-1/TRBV3-2; J: TRBJ2-2; D: TRBD1; size: .; CDR3: CASSTIPPDRGWTGELFF; DNA: TGTGCCAGCAGCACCATACCCCCCGACAGGGGATGGACCGGGGAGCTGTTTTTT